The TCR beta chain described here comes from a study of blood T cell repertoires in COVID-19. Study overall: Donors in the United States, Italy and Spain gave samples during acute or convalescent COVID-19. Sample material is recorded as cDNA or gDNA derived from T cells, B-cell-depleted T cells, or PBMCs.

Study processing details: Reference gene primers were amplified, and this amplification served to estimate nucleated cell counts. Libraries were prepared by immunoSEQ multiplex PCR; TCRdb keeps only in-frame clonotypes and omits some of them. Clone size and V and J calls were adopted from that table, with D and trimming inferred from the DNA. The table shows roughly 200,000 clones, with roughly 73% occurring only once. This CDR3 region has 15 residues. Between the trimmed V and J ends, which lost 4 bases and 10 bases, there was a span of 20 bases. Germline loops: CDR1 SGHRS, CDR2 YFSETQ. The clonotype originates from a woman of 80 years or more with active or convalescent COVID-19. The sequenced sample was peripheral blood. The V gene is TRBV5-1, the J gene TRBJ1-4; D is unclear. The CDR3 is CASSIGPREAGKLFF. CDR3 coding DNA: TGCGCCAGCAGCATAGGACCGCGGGAGGCGGGAAAACTGTTTTTT.